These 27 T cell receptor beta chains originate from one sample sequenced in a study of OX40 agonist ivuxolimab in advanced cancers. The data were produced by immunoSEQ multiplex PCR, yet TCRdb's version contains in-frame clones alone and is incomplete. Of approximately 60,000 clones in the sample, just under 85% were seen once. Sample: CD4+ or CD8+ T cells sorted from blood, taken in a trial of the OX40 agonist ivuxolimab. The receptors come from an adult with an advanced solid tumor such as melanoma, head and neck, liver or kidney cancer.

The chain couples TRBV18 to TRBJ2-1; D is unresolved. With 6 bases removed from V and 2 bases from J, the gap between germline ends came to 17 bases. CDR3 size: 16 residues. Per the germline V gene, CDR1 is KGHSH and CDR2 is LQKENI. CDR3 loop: CASSLSGPTTYNEQFF. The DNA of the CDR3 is TGTGCCAGCTCTCTAAGTGGCCCAACAACCTACAATGAGCAGTTCTTC. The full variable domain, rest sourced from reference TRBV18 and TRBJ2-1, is NAGVMQNPRHLVRRRGQEARLRCSPMKGHSHVYWYRQLPEEGLKFMVYLQKENIIDESGMPKERFSAEFPKEGPSILRIQQVVRGDSAAYFCASSLSGPTTYNEQFFGPGTRLTVL.

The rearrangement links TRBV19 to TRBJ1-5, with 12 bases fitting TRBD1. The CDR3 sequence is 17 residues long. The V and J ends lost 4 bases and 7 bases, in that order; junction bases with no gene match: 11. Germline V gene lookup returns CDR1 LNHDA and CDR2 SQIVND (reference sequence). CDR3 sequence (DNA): TGTGCCAGTAGTACGAACCGGGACAGGGGGCCGAGGCAGCCCCAGCATTTT. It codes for CASSTNRDRGPRQPQHF.

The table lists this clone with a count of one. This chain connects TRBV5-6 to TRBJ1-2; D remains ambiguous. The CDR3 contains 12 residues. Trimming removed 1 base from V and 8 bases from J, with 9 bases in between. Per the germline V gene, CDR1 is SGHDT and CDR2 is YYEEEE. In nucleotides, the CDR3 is TGTGCCAGCAGCTTGTGGGGAACCGGCTACACCTTC. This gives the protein CASSLWGTGYTF.

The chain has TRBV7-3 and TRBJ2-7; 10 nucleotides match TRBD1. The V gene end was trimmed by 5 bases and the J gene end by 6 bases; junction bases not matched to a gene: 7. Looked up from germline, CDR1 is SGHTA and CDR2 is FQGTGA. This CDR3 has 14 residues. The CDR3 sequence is CASSPWTGGGEQYF. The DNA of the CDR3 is TGTGCCAGCAGCCCGTGGACAGGGGGAGGCGAGCAGTACTTC.

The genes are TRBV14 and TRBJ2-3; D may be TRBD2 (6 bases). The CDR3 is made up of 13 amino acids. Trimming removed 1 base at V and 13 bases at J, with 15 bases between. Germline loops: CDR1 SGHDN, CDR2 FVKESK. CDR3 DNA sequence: TGTGCCAGCAGCCAAGCTGGCCTACCTAGCGAGTATTTT. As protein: CASSQAGLPSEYF.

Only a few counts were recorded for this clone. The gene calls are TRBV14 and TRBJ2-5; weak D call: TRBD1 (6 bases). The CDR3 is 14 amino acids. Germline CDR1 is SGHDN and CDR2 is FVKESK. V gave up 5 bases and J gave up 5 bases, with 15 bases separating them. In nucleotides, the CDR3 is TGTGCCAGCAGCTCTCGACAGGCCACGGAGACCCAGTACTTC. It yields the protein CASSSRQATETQYF. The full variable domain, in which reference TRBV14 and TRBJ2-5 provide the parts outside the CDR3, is EAGVTQFPSHSVIEKGQTVTLRCDPISGHDNLYWYRRVMGKEIKFLLHFVKESKQDESGMPNNRFLAERTGGTYSTLKVQPAELEDSGVYFCASSSRQATETQYFGPGTRLLVL.

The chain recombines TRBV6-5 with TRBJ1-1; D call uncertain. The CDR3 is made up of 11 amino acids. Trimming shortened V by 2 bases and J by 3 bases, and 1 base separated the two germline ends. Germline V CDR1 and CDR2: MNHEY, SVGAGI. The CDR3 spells CASSYDTEAFF. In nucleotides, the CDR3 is TGTGCCAGCAGTTACGACACTGAAGCTTTCTTT.

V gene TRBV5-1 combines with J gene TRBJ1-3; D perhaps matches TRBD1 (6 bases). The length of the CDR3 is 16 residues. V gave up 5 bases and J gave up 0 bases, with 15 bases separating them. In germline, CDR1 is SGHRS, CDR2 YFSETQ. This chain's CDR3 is CASSQTGTTSGNTIYF. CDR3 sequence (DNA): TGCGCCAGCAGTCAAACAGGGACAACCTCTGGAAACACCATATATTTT.

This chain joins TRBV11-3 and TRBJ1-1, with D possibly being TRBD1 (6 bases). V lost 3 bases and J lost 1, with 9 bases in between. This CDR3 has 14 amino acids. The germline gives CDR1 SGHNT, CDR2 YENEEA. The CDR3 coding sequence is TGTGCCAGCAGCTTCGGCAGGGGGAACACTGAAGCTTTCTTT. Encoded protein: CASSFGRGNTEAFF.

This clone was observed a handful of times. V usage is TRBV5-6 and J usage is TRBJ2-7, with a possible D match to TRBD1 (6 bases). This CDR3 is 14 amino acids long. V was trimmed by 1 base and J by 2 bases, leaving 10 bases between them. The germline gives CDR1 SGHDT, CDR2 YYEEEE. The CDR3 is CASSLTGTPYEQYF. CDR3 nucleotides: TGTGCCAGCAGCTTGACAGGGACCCCCTACGAGCAGTACTTC.

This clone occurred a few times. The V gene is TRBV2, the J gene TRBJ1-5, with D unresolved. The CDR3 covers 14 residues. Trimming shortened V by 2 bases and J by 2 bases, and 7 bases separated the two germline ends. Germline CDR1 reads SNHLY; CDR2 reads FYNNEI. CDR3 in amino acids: CASSESSGNQPQHF. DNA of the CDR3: TGTGCCAGCAGTGAATCGAGCGGCAATCAGCCCCAGCATTTT.

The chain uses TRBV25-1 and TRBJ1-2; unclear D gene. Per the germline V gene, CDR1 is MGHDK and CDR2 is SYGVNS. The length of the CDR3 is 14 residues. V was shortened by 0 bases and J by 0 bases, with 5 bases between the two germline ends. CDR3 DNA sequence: TGTGCCAGCAGTGAATACCCCGCTAACTATGGCTACACCTTC. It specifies CASSEYPANYGYTF.

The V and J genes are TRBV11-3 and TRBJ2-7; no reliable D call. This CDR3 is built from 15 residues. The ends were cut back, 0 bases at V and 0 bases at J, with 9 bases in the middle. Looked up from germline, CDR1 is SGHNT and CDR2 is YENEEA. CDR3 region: CASSLEGRDSYEQYF. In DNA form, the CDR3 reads TGTGCCAGCAGCTTAGAGGGCCGCGACTCCTACGAGCAGTACTTC.

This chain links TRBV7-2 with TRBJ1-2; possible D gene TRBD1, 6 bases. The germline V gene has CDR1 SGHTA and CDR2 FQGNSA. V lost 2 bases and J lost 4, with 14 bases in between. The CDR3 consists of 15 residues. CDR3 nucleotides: TGTGCCAGCAGCTTAATCGGGGGGGCCCTCTATGGCTACACCTTC. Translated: CASSLIGGALYGYTF.

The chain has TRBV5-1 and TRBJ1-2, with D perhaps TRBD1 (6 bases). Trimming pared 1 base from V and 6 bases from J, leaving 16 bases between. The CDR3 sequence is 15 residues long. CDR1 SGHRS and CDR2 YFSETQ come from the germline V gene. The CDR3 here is CASSLRNRVSDGYTF. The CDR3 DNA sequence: TGCGCCAGCAGCTTGCGAAACAGGGTATCGGATGGCTACACCTTC.

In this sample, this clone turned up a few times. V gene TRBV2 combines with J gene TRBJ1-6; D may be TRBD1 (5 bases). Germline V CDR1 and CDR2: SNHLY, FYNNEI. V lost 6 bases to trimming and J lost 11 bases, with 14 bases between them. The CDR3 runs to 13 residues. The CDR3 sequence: CASSAGGTAPLHF. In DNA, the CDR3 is TGTGCCAGCAGCGCGGGGGGGACGGCACCCCTCCACTTT.

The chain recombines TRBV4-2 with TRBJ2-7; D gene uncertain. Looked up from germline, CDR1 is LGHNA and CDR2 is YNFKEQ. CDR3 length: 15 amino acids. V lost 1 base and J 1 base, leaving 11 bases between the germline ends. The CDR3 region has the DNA TGTGCCAGCAGCCAAGTGAGCTCGGCGTCCTACGAGCAGTACTTC. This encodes CASSQVSSASYEQYF.

As DNA, the CDR3 is TGCGCCAGCAGCCGCCAGGTTGCCGGGGGGCGGGAAGCTTTCTTT. This encodes CASSRQVAGGREAFF. The V gene is TRBV4-1, the J gene TRBJ1-1; maybe TRBD1 (6 bases). CDR3 length: 15 amino acids. Germline-derived CDR1 and CDR2 are MGHRA and YSYEKL. V lost 4 bases and J lost 8, with 20 bases in between.

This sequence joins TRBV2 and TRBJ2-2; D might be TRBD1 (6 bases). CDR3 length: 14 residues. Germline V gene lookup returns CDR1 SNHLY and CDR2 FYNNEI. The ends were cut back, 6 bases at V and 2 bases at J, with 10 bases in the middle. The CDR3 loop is CASSWDTNTGELFF. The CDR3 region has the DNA TGTGCCAGCAGCTGGGACACTAACACCGGGGAGCTGTTTTTT.

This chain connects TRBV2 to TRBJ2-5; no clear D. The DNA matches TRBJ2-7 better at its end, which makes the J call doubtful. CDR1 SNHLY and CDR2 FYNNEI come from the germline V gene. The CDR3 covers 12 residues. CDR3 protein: CASRYSTYEQYF. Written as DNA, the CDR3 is TGTGCCAGCAGGTATTCAACCTACGAGCAGTACTTC.

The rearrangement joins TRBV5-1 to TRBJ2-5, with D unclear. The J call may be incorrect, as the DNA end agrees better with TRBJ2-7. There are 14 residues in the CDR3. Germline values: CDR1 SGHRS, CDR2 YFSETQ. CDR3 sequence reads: CASSLESAAYEQYF. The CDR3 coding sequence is TGCGCCAGCAGCTTGGAGTCGGCAGCCTACGAGCAGTACTTC.

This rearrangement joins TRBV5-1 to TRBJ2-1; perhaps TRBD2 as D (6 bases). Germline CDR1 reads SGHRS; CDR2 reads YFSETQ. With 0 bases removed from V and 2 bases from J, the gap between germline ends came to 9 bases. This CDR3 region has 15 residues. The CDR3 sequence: CASSLVRTTYNEQFF. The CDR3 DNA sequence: TGCGCCAGCAGCTTGGTACGGACTACCTACAATGAGCAGTTCTTC.

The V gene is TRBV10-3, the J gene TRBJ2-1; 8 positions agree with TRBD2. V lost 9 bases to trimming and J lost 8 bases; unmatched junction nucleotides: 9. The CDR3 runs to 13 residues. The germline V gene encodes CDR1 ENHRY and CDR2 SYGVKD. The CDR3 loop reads CAINSGKADEQFF. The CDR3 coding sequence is TGTGCCATTAATAGCGGGAAGGCCGATGAGCAGTTCTTC.

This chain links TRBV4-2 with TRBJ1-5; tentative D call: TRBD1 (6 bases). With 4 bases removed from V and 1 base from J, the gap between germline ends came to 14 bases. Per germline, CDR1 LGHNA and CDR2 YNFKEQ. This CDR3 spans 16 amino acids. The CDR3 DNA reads TGTGCCAGCAGCCCGCGGGGACATCTAAGCAATCAGCCCCAGCATTTT. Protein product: CASSPRGHLSNQPQHF.

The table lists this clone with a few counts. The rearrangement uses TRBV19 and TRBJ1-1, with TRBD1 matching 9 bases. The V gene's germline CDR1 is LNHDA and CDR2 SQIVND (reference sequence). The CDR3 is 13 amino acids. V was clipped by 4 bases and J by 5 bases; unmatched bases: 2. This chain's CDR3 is CASSTTGGTEAFF. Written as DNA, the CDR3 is TGTGCCAGTAGTACGACAGGGGGAACTGAAGCTTTCTTT.

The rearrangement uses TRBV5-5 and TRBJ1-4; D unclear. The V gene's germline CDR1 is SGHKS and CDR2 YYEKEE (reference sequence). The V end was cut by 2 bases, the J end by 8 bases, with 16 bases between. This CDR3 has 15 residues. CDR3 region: CASSLVGQLEEKLFF. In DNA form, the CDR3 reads TGTGCCAGCAGCTTAGTCGGGCAGTTAGAGGAAAAACTGTTTTTT.

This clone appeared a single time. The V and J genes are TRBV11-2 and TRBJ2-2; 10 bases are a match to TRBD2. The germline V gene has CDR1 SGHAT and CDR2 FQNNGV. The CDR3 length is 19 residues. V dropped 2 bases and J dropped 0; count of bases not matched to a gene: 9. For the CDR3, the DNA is TGTGCCAGCAGCTTACGAACTAGCGGGGCCCTCTCGAACACCGGGGAGCTGTTTTTT. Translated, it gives CASSLRTSGALSNTGELFF. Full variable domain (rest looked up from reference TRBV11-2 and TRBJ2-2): EAGVAQSPRYKIIEKRQSVAFWCNPISGHATLYWYQQILGQGPKLLIQFQNNGVVDDSQLPKDRFSAERLKGVDSTLKIQPAKLEDSAVYLCASSLRTSGALSNTGELFFGEGSRLTVL.